This is a list of T cell receptor beta chains from one sample in a study of PD-L1 blockade in urothelial cancer. Assay: immunoSEQ multiplex PCR; the TCRdb copy retains only in-frame clones and omits some. Here the sample spans 75,000 to 90,000 clones, 82% being singletons. The input for sequencing was PBMCs, taken around atezolizumab (anti-PD-L1) treatment. The origin of the receptors is a man aged 65-85 years with urothelial cancer. CDR3s include the opening cysteine and the closing phenylalanine or tryptophan. Clone size is not always given. Where it is, it says once, few, many or a class for expanded clones.

TRBV7-2	-	TRBJ2-7	CASSSGTSFYEQYF
TRBV2	-	TRBJ1-2	CASSGDRGDYGYTF
TRBV9	-	TRBJ2-1	CASSLGPYNEQFF
TRBV11-3	-	TRBJ2-2	CASSRGEGHPTGELFF
TRBV28	-	TRBJ2-6	CASSSPGQGAGANVLTF
TRBV6-1	-	TRBJ1-1	CASIDSENTEAFF
TRBV28	-	TRBJ1-1	CASSTWTPPGAFF
TRBV5-8	-	TRBJ1-1	CASSLRGSHTEAFF
TRBV4-2	-	TRBJ2-5	CASSQGIQETQYF
TRBV5-5	-	TRBJ1-4	CASSFVGQRDEKLFF
TRBV4-1	once	TRBJ1-2	CASSQGTGIYGYTF
TRBV7-3	-	TRBJ2-1	CASSPKGDDYNEQFF
TRBV5-1	few	TRBJ1-1	CASRRDSNTEAFF
TRBV19	-	TRBJ1-4	CASSRTGGQNEKLFF
TRBV5-6	-	TRBJ2-5	CASSLATLRGETQYF
TRBV5-1	-	TRBJ1-1	CASSSRTGGMHTEAFF
TRBV6-1	-	TRBJ1-2	CASTPDRAGYGYTF
TRBV5-6	-	TRBJ1-3	CASSYGQGFLGNTIYF
TRBV4-1	large	TRBJ2-2	CASSLNDLDNWLFF
TRBV28	-	TRBJ1-1	CASSPQGKAPGTEAFF
TRBV2	-	TRBJ1-1	CARGQGTSTEAFF
TRBV7-4	once	TRBJ2-2	CASSLPRSPADTGELFF
TRBV2	-	TRBJ2-3	CASKTSGISTDTQYF
TRBV11-3	-	TRBJ2-2	CASISGVDANTGELFF
TRBV7-2	few	TRBJ1-5	CASSLVSGHRQPQHF
TRBV18	-	TRBJ2-2	CASSPDTPGTTGELFF
TRBV5-5	-	TRBJ1-5	CASSLAAGNSQPQHF
TRBV19	-	TRBJ2-1	CASRARTGTYNEQFF
TRBV19	-	TRBJ1-1	CASSQTNQGTEAFF
TRBV7-9	-	TRBJ1-4	CASRLGTGVTNEKLFF
TRBV6-6	few	TRBJ1-1	CASRSVNTEAFF
TRBV2	-	TRBJ2-7	CASRESGGLSYEQYF
TRBV5-1	once	TRBJ2-7	CASSSGTSFYEQYF
TRBV5-5	-	TRBJ2-7	CASSLRGESYEQYF
TRBV6-6	-	TRBJ1-2	CASKRTLLSYGYTF
TRBV29-1	-	TRBJ2-1	CTAADYNEQFF
TRBV7-3	-	TRBJ1-2	CASSPTGGYGYTF
TRBV20-1	few	TRBJ2-5	CSATLERAQYF
TRBV11-3	once	TRBJ2-1	CASSPPGLNNEQFF
TRBV9	few	TRBJ2-1	CASSVGGTGSFNEQFF
TRBV5-6	-	TRBJ2-7	CASSSQPLAGASYEQYF
TRBV5-8	-	TRBJ2-7	CASSLAEGLFSYEQYF
TRBV27	-	TRBJ1-2	CASKGTGEYGYTF
TRBV7-5	-	TRBJ2-3	CARSLATSASTDTQYF
TRBV7-2	-	TRBJ1-4	CASSLVAGSGGEKLFF
TRBV6-6	-	TRBJ1-1	CASRSPSSGNTEAFF
TRBV6-1	-	TRBJ2-7	CASSPDYGGGQYF
TRBV6-1	-	TRBJ2-7	CATADRDRYEQYF
TRBV5-1	-	TRBJ2-5	CASSSGDREMFETQYF
TRBV6-1	-	TRBJ2-1	CASTRSQGGEQFF
TRBV27	-	TRBJ2-3	CASGDRERTDTQYF
TRBV6-1	-	TRBJ1-1	CASSYSSEAFF
TRBV7-9	-	TRBJ2-6	CASTRGESGANVLTF
TRBV5-5	-	TRBJ1-1	CASSLVLTGWNTEAFF
TRBV7-9	once	TRBJ1-1	CASSLGDRGTEAFF